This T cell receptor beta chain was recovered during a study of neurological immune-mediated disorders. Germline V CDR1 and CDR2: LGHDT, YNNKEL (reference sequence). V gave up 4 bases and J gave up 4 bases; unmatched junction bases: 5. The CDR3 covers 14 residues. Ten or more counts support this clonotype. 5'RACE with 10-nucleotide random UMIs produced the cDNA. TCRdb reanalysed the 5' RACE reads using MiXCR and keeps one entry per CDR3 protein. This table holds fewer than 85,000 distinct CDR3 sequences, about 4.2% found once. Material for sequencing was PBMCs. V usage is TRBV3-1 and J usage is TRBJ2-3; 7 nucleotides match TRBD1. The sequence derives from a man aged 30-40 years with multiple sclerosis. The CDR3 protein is CASSPTGRPDTQYF. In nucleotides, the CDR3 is TGTGCCAGCAGCCCGACAGGGCGTCCAGATACGCAGTATTTT.